This is a list of T cell receptor beta chains from one sample in a study of cytomegalovirus exposure and HLA in healthy donors. Assay used: immunoSEQ multiplex PCR; TCRdb lists only in-frame clones, some missing. This sample yields about 120,000 clones, of which 75% are seen a single time; about 2.8% belongs to the top ten. The specimen sequenced was PBMCs. All receptors derive from a woman aged 40 to 50 in good health and CMV-seropositive. The CDR3 runs from the conserved cysteine through the conserved F or W. A D gene is named only where the DNA matches it firmly. Size values are once, few and many counts, or a class for expanded clones, and some rows have none.

J gene: TRBJ2-3
D gene: .
CDR3 length: 15
clone size: .
V gene: TRBV7-9
CDR3 protein: CASRFRRGREDTQYF
CDR3 DNA: TGTGCCAGCAGATTCAGGAGGGGGCGCGAAGATACGCAGTATTTT

J gene: TRBJ2-2
D gene: .
CDR3 length: 17
clone size: few
V gene: TRBV6-1
CDR3 protein: CASSARRGGANTGELFF
CDR3 DNA: TGTGCCAGCAGTGCCCGAAGGGGCGGGGCGAACACCGGGGAGCTGTTTTTT

J gene: TRBJ1-1
D gene: .
CDR3 length: 13
clone size: .
V gene: TRBV30
CDR3 protein: CAWTPRVNTEAFF
CDR3 DNA: TGTGCCTGGACACCCAGGGTGAACACTGAAGCTTTCTTT

J gene: TRBJ1-5
D gene: TRBD1
CDR3 length: 14
clone size: .
V gene: TRBV28
CDR3 protein: CASSPNRGAQPQHF
CDR3 DNA: TGTGCCAGCAGTCCTAACAGGGGTGCTCAGCCCCAGCATTTT

J gene: TRBJ1-1
D gene: TRBD1
CDR3 length: 15
clone size: .
V gene: TRBV29-1
CDR3 protein: CSVDTGVGMNTEAFF
CDR3 DNA: TGCAGCGTTGATACAGGGGTGGGGATGAACACTGAAGCTTTCTTT

J gene: TRBJ1-6
D gene: .
CDR3 length: 15
clone size: few
V gene: TRBV30
CDR3 protein: CAWRLGAGYGSPLHF
CDR3 DNA: TGTGCCTGGAGACTCGGGGCGGGATACGGTTCACCCCTCCACTTT

J gene: TRBJ2-2
D gene: .
CDR3 length: 16
clone size: .
V gene: TRBV7-9
CDR3 protein: CASSLDVGGNTGELFF
CDR3 DNA: TGTGCCAGCAGCTTAGATGTCGGGGGGAACACCGGGGAGCTGTTTTTT

J gene: TRBJ1-1
D gene: .
CDR3 length: 13
clone size: .
V gene: TRBV27
CDR3 protein: CASSLSRDTEAFF
CDR3 DNA: TGTGCCAGCAGTTTATCGAGGGACACTGAAGCTTTCTTT

J gene: TRBJ1-4
D gene: .
CDR3 length: 15
clone size: .
V gene: TRBV19
CDR3 protein: CASTAAGSSNEKLFF
CDR3 DNA: TGTGCCAGTACCGCCGCGGGCAGCAGTAATGAAAAACTGTTTTTT

J gene: TRBJ1-4
D gene: .
CDR3 length: 15
clone size: .
V gene: TRBV15
CDR3 protein: CATSRSGVTNEKLFF
CDR3 DNA: TGTGCCACCAGCAGGTCAGGGGTCACTAATGAAAAACTGTTTTTT

J gene: TRBJ1-1
D gene: .
CDR3 length: 14
clone size: .
V gene: TRBV6-1
CDR3 protein: CASSINGENTEAFF
CDR3 DNA: TGTGCCAGCAGTATTAACGGGGAAAACACTGAAGCTTTCTTT

J gene: TRBJ2-5
D gene: .
CDR3 length: 13
clone size: .
V gene: TRBV7-9
CDR3 protein: CASSLEGRETQYF
CDR3 DNA: TGTGCCAGCAGCTTAGAAGGGAGAGAGACCCAGTACTTC

J gene: TRBJ2-7
D gene: TRBD1
CDR3 length: 15
clone size: .
V gene: TRBV28
CDR3 protein: CASSQGQGYSYEQYF
CDR3 DNA: TGTGCCAGCAGCCAGGGACAGGGTTACTCCTACGAGCAGTACTTC

J gene: TRBJ2-1
D gene: .
CDR3 length: 12
clone size: .
V gene: TRBV29-1
CDR3 protein: CSVEASVNEQFF
CDR3 DNA: TGCAGCGTTGAGGCTAGCGTTAATGAGCAGTTCTTC

J gene: TRBJ1-2
D gene: TRBD1
CDR3 length: 15
clone size: .
V gene: TRBV28
CDR3 protein: CASIDRDSGNYGYTF
CDR3 DNA: TGTGCCAGCATTGATAGGGACAGCGGTAACTATGGCTACACCTTC

J gene: TRBJ2-5
D gene: TRBD2
CDR3 length: 16
clone size: few
V gene: TRBV6-5
CDR3 protein: CASSYESSGRQETQYF
CDR3 DNA: TGTGCCAGCAGTTACGAGTCTAGCGGGAGGCAAGAGACCCAGTACTTC

J gene: TRBJ2-7
D gene: .
CDR3 length: 14
clone size: .
V gene: TRBV11-2
CDR3 protein: CASSLGALWEEQYF
CDR3 DNA: TGTGCCAGCAGCTTAGGGGCGTTATGGGAGGAGCAGTACTTC

J gene: TRBJ2-2
D gene: TRBD2
CDR3 length: 18
clone size: once
V gene: TRBV9
CDR3 protein: CASSYGLAGGLGIGELFF
CDR3 DNA: TGTGCCAGCAGTTACGGACTAGCGGGAGGCCTAGGGATCGGGGAGCTGTTTTTT

J gene: TRBJ1-1
D gene: .
CDR3 length: 15
clone size: .
V gene: TRBV27
CDR3 protein: CASSLLSGGGTEAFF
CDR3 DNA: TGTGCCAGCAGTTTACTCTCGGGGGGTGGAACTGAAGCTTTCTTT

J gene: TRBJ1-1
D gene: .
CDR3 length: 15
clone size: once
V gene: TRBV7-9
CDR3 protein: CASSLLGSSNTEAFF
CDR3 DNA: TGTGCCAGCAGCTTACTGGGCAGCTCGAACACTGAAGCTTTCTTT

J gene: TRBJ1-1
D gene: .
CDR3 length: 16
clone size: .
V gene: TRBV19
CDR3 protein: CASSPQQGVWDTEAFF
CDR3 DNA: TGTGCCAGTAGTCCACAACAGGGTGTATGGGACACTGAAGCTTTCTTT

J gene: TRBJ2-5
D gene: TRBD1
CDR3 length: 13
clone size: .
V gene: TRBV7-9
CDR3 protein: CASSPGQGETQYF
CDR3 DNA: TGTGCCAGCAGCCCCGGACAGGGAGAGACCCAGTACTTC

J gene: TRBJ2-2
D gene: TRBD1
CDR3 length: 15
clone size: .
V gene: TRBV5-1
CDR3 protein: CASSSGQVRTGELFF
CDR3 DNA: TGCGCCAGCAGCTCCGGACAGGTTAGGACCGGGGAGCTGTTTTTT

J gene: TRBJ2-7
D gene: TRBD1
CDR3 length: 14
clone size: .
V gene: TRBV30
CDR3 protein: CAWSPTAGGYEQYF
CDR3 DNA: TGTGCCTGGAGCCCTACGGCAGGGGGCTACGAGCAGTACTTC

J gene: TRBJ2-7
D gene: TRBD1
CDR3 length: 14
clone size: .
V gene: TRBV15
CDR3 protein: CATSSDRGSYEQYF
CDR3 DNA: TGTGCCACCAGCAGCGACAGGGGCTCCTACGAGCAGTACTTC

J gene: TRBJ1-1
D gene: .
CDR3 length: 15
clone size: .
V gene: TRBV18
CDR3 protein: CASSPGLGIYTEAFF
CDR3 DNA: TGTGCCAGCTCACCAGGGCTCGGTATCTACACTGAAGCTTTCTTT

J gene: TRBJ1-1
D gene: TRBD1
CDR3 length: 16
clone size: .
V gene: TRBV6-1
CDR3 protein: CASSEVPTGGRGEAFF
CDR3 DNA: TGTGCCAGCAGTGAAGTGCCGACAGGGGGAAGGGGTGAAGCTTTCTTT

J gene: TRBJ2-7
D gene: TRBD2
CDR3 length: 14
clone size: .
V gene: TRBV10-3
CDR3 protein: CAITAWGGTYEQYF
CDR3 DNA: TGTGCCATCACCGCTTGGGGGGGAACCTACGAGCAGTACTTC

J gene: TRBJ1-1
D gene: TRBD1
CDR3 length: 15
clone size: .
V gene: TRBV6-6
CDR3 protein: CASSPGRGTGAEAFF
CDR3 DNA: TGTGCCAGCAGCCCAGGTCGTGGGACAGGGGCTGAAGCTTTCTTT

J gene: TRBJ2-1
D gene: .
CDR3 length: 16
clone size: .
V gene: TRBV5-1
CDR3 protein: CASNTARSSEDNEQFF
CDR3 DNA: TGCGCCAGCAACACGGCCCGGTCGAGCGAAGACAATGAGCAGTTCTTC

J gene: TRBJ2-7
D gene: .
CDR3 length: 13
clone size: .
V gene: TRBV4-3
CDR3 protein: CASSQDQTYEQYF
CDR3 DNA: TGCGCCAGCAGCCAAGATCAAACCTACGAGCAGTACTTC

J gene: TRBJ2-1
D gene: TRBD2
CDR3 length: 17
clone size: .
V gene: TRBV9
CDR3 protein: CASSVEVLAGGLHEQFF
CDR3 DNA: TGTGCCAGCAGCGTAGAAGTCCTAGCGGGAGGGCTCCATGAGCAGTTCTTC

J gene: TRBJ2-5
D gene: TRBD2
CDR3 length: 16
clone size: .
V gene: TRBV10-3
CDR3 protein: CATLASSGNLQETQYF
CDR3 DNA: TGTGCCACCCTGGCCTCTAGCGGGAACCTCCAAGAGACCCAGTACTTC

J gene: TRBJ1-5
D gene: .
CDR3 length: 11
clone size: .
V gene: TRBV6-1
CDR3 protein: CASNSDQPQHF
CDR3 DNA: TGTGCCAGCAATAGCGATCAGCCCCAGCATTTT

J gene: TRBJ2-7
D gene: .
CDR3 length: 14
clone size: .
V gene: TRBV27
CDR3 protein: CASSSRDTSYEQYF
CDR3 DNA: TGTGCCAGCAGTAGCCGGGACACTTCCTACGAGCAGTACTTC

J gene: TRBJ2-2
D gene: .
CDR3 length: 12
clone size: .
V gene: TRBV25-1
CDR3 protein: CASSPTNGELFF
CDR3 DNA: TGTGCCAGCAGTCCTACTAACGGGGAGCTGTTTTTT

J gene: TRBJ1-2
D gene: .
CDR3 length: 14
clone size: .
V gene: TRBV7-2
CDR3 protein: CASSPPGGGYGYTF
CDR3 DNA: TGTGCCAGCAGCCCCCCCGGGGGGGGATATGGCTACACCTTC

J gene: TRBJ1-3
D gene: .
CDR3 length: 14
clone size: .
V gene: TRBV6-5
CDR3 protein: CASSYGGTGNTIYF
CDR3 DNA: TGTGCCAGCAGTTACGGGGGGACTGGAAACACCATATATTTT

J gene: TRBJ2-7
D gene: TRBD2
CDR3 length: 16
clone size: .
V gene: TRBV5-4
CDR3 protein: CASRGAGTSRESEQYF
CDR3 DNA: TGTGCCAGCAGAGGAGCAGGGACTAGTCGAGAAAGCGAGCAGTACTTC

J gene: TRBJ2-6
D gene: TRBD2
CDR3 length: 16
clone size: .
V gene: TRBV7-2
CDR3 protein: CASSRGEGFGANVLTF
CDR3 DNA: TGTGCCAGCAGCCGTGGGGAGGGTTTTGGGGCCAACGTCCTGACTTTC

J gene: TRBJ2-1
D gene: .
CDR3 length: 15
clone size: .
V gene: TRBV27
CDR3 protein: CASREYQGLYNEQFF
CDR3 DNA: TGTGCCAGCCGGGAGTATCAGGGACTTTACAATGAGCAGTTCTTC

J gene: TRBJ1-1
D gene: .
CDR3 length: 11
clone size: .
V gene: TRBV11-1
CDR3 protein: CARGEGTEAFF
CDR3 DNA: TGTGCCAGGGGGGAGGGAACTGAAGCTTTCTTT

J gene: TRBJ2-2
D gene: .
CDR3 length: 14
clone size: .
V gene: TRBV19
CDR3 protein: CASSISSGTGELFF
CDR3 DNA: TGTGCCAGTAGTATATCGTCGGGCACCGGGGAGCTGTTTTTT

J gene: TRBJ2-7
D gene: TRBD1
CDR3 length: 15
clone size: .
V gene: TRBV10-3
CDR3 protein: CAISYTGTGVDEQYF
CDR3 DNA: TGTGCCATCAGTTACACCGGGACAGGGGTTGACGAGCAGTACTTC

J gene: TRBJ2-7
D gene: TRBD1
CDR3 length: 14
clone size: .
V gene: TRBV28
CDR3 protein: CASSSWTGVNEQYF
CDR3 DNA: TGTGCCAGCAGTTCCTGGACAGGGGTAAACGAGCAGTACTTC

J gene: TRBJ1-1
D gene: .
CDR3 length: 12
clone size: .
V gene: TRBV13
CDR3 protein: CASSFMNTEAFF
CDR3 DNA: TGTGCCAGCAGCTTCATGAACACTGAAGCTTTCTTT

J gene: TRBJ2-1
D gene: TRBD2
CDR3 length: 15
clone size: .
V gene: TRBV30
CDR3 protein: CAWARGLANYNEQFF
CDR3 DNA: TGTGCCTGGGCGAGGGGACTAGCGAACTACAATGAGCAGTTCTTC

J gene: TRBJ2-1
D gene: .
CDR3 length: 11
clone size: .
V gene: TRBV27
CDR3 protein: CASGSSSEQFF
CDR3 DNA: TGTGCCAGCGGTTCCTCCAGTGAGCAGTTCTTC

J gene: TRBJ2-7
D gene: TRBD1
CDR3 length: 14
clone size: .
V gene: TRBV7-9
CDR3 protein: CASSFTGTGYEQYF
CDR3 DNA: TGTGCCAGCAGCTTCACCGGGACAGGCTACGAGCAGTACTTC

J gene: TRBJ1-2
D gene: TRBD1
CDR3 length: 13
clone size: .
V gene: TRBV6-5
CDR3 protein: CASSLGTGDGYTF
CDR3 DNA: TGTGCCAGCAGCCTGGGGACAGGGGATGGCTACACCTTC

J gene: TRBJ1-4
D gene: TRBD1
CDR3 length: 15
clone size: few
V gene: TRBV5-4
CDR3 protein: CASNAWDRGDEKLFF
CDR3 DNA: TGTGCCAGTAATGCTTGGGACAGGGGAGACGAAAAACTGTTTTTT

J gene: TRBJ2-1
D gene: TRBD2
CDR3 length: 15
clone size: .
V gene: TRBV9
CDR3 protein: CASRNGLAGNNEQFF
CDR3 DNA: TGTGCCAGCAGGAACGGACTAGCGGGAAACAATGAGCAGTTCTTC

J gene: TRBJ2-3
D gene: .
CDR3 length: 20
clone size: .
V gene: TRBV4-3
CDR3 protein: CASSQDRGIGRASSTDTQYF
CDR3 DNA: TGCGCCAGCAGCCAAGATCGGGGAATAGGGAGAGCCTCTAGCACAGATACGCAGTATTTT

J gene: TRBJ2-5
D gene: .
CDR3 length: 15
clone size: .
V gene: TRBV4-2
CDR3 protein: CASSQAGILQETQYF
CDR3 DNA: TGTGCCAGCAGCCAAGCAGGGATTTTACAAGAGACCCAGTACTTC

J gene: TRBJ2-1
D gene: TRBD2
CDR3 length: 17
clone size: .
V gene: TRBV7-9
CDR3 protein: CASITGEREGSYNEQFF
CDR3 DNA: TGTGCCAGCATCACAGGGGAGCGGGAGGGCTCCTACAATGAGCAGTTCTTC

J gene: TRBJ1-5
D gene: .
CDR3 length: 16
clone size: .
V gene: TRBV7-9
CDR3 protein: CASSSPGGGSNQPQHF
CDR3 DNA: TGTGCCAGCAGCTCCCCTGGGGGGGGTTCGAATCAGCCCCAGCATTTT

J gene: TRBJ1-5
D gene: TRBD1
CDR3 length: 14
clone size: .
V gene: TRBV28
CDR3 protein: CASSSGGTRQPQHF
CDR3 DNA: TGTGCCAGCAGTTCAGGGGGAACTCGACAGCCCCAGCATTTT